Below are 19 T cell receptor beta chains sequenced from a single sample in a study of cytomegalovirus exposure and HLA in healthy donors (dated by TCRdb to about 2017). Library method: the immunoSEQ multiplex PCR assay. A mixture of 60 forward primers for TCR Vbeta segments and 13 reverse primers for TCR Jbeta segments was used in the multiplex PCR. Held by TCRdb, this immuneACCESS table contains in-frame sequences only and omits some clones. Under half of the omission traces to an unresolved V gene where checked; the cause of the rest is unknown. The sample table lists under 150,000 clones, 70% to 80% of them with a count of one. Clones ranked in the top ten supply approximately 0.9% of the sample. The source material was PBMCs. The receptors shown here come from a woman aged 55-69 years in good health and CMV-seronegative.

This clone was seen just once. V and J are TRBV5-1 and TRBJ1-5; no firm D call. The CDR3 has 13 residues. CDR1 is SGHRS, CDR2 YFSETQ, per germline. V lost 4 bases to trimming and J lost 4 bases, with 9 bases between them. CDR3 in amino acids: CASSRDRNQPQHF. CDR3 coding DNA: TGCGCCAGCAGCCGTGATCGGAATCAGCCCCAGCATTTT.

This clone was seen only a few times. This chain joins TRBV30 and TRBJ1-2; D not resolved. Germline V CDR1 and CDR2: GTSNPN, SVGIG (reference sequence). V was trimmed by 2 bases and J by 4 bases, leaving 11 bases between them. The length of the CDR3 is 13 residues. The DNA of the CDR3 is TGTGCCTGGAGTCGGGTCTCCATCTATGGCTACACCTTC. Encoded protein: CAWSRVSIYGYTF.

CDR3 bases: TGTGCCAGCACCACTACCCGCTACGAGCAGTACTTC. Its translation is CASTTTRYEQYF. The rearrangement links TRBV28 to TRBJ2-7; D uncertain. From germline, CDR1 is MDHEN and CDR2 SYDVKM. V shed 7 bases and J shed 3 bases, with 10 bases lying between them. CDR3 length: 12 residues. Based on the CDR3 plus reference TRBV28 and TRBJ2-7, the full variable domain is DVKVTQSSRYLVKRTGEKVFLECVQDMDHENMFWYRQDPGLGLRLIYFSYDVKMKEKGDIPEGYSVSREKKERFSLILESASTNQTSMYLCASTTTRYEQYFGPGTRLTVT.

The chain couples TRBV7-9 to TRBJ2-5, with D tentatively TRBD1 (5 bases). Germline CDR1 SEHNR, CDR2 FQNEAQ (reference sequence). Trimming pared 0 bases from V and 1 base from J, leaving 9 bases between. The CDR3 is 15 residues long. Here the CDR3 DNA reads TGTGCCAGCAGCTTAGCAAAGACAGTCCAAGAGACCCAGTACTTC. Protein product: CASSLAKTVQETQYF.

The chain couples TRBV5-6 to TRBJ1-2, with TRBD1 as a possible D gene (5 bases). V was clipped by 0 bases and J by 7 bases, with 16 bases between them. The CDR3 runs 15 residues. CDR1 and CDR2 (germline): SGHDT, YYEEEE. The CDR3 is CASSLVSSGGTGYTF. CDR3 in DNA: TGTGCCAGCAGCTTGGTCTCGTCCGGAGGGACTGGCTACACCTTC.

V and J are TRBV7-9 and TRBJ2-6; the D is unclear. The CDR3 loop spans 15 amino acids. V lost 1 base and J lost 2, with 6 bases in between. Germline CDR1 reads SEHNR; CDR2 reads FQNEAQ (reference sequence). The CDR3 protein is CASSLVVAGANVLTF. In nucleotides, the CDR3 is TGTGCCAGCAGCTTAGTAGTGGCTGGGGCCAACGTCCTGACTTTC.

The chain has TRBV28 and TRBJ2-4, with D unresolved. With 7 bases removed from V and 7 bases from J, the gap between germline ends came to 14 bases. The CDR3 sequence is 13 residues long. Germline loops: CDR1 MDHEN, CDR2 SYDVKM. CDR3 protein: CASNWQAGNIQYF. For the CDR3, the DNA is TGTGCCAGCAATTGGCAAGCCGGGAACATTCAGTACTTC.

The CDR3 is CAVDRGVNYGYTF. The CDR3, as DNA: TGTGCCGTCGACAGGGGGGTAAACTATGGCTACACCTTC. This sequence joins TRBV7-8 and TRBJ1-2; 9 bases fit TRBD1. J lost 2 bases, V lost 11 bases, and 6 bases had no gene match. Looked up from germline, CDR1 is SGHVS and CDR2 is FQNEAQ. The length of the CDR3 is 13 residues. Looking up the rest from reference TRBV7-8 and TRBJ1-2 gives the full variable domain: GAGVSQSPRYKVAKRGQDVALRCDPISGHVSLFWYQQALGQGPEFLTYFQNEAQLDKSGLPSDRFFAERPEGSVSTLKIQRTQQEDSAVYLCAVDRGVNYGYTFGSGTRLTVV.

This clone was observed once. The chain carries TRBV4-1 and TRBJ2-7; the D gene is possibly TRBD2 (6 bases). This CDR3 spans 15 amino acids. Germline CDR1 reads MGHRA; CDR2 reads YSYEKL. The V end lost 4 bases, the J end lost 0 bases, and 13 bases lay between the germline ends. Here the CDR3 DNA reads TGCGCCAGCAGCCCGACGGACGGGAGCTCCTACGAGCAGTACTTC. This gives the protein CASSPTDGSSYEQYF.

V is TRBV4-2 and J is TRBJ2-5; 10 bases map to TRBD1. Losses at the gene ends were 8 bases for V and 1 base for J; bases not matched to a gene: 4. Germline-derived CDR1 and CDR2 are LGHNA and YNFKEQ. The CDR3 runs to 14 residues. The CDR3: CASGRDRGQETQYF. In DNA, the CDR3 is TGTGCCAGCGGCCGGGACAGGGGCCAAGAGACCCAGTACTTC.

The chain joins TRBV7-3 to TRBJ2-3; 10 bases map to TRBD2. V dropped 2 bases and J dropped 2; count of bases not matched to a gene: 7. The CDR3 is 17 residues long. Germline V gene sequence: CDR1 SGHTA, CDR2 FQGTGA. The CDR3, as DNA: TGTGCCAGCAGCTTATTTTATAGCGGGGGGTCCACAGATACGCAGTATTTT. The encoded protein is CASSLFYSGGSTDTQYF.

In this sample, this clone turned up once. The CDR3 bases are TGTGCCAGTAGTAACGGGGGGACTAGCGGGAGCACCTACGAGCAGTACTTC. Protein: CASSNGGTSGSTYEQYF. The chain employs TRBV19 and TRBJ2-7; 14 bases line up with TRBD2. Per the germline V gene, CDR1 is LNHDA and CDR2 is SQIVND (reference sequence). The CDR3 length is 17 residues. With 4 bases clipped from V and 2 bases from J, the junction kept 7 bases outside the gene matches.

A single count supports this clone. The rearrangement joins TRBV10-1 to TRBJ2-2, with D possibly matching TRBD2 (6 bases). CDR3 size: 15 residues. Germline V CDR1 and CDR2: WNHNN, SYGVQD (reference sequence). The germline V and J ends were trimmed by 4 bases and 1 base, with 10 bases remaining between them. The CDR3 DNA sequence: TGCGCCAGCAGTGGCGGGACGGGGAACACCGGGGAGCTGTTTTTT. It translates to CASSGGTGNTGELFF.

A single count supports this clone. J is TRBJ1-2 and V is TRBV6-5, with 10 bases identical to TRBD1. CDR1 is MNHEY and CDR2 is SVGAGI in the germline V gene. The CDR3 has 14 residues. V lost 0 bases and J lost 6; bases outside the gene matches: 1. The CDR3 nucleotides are TGTGCCAGCAGTTACTCCGGACAGGGGGATGGCTACACCTTC. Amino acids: CASSYSGQGDGYTF.

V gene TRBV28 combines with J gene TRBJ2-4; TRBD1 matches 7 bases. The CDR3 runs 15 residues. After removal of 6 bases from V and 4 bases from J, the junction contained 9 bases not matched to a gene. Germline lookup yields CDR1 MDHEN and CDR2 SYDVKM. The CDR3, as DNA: TGTGCCAGCAGCCCCGGGACAGCCAGGAAAAACATTCAGTACTTC. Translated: CASSPGTARKNIQYF.

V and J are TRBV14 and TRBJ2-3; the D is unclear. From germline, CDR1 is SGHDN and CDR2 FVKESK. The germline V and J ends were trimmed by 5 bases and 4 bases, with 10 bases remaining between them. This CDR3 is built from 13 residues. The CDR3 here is CASSSYGSDTQYF. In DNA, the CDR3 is TGTGCCAGCAGCTCTTACGGTTCAGATACGCAGTATTTT.

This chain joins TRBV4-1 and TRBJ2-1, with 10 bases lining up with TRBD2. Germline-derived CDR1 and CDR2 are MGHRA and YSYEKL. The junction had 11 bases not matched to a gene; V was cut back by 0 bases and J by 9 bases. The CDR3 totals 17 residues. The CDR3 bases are TGCGCCAGCAGCCAAGATCCTGCCCAGCGGGGGGGTGGTGAGCAGTTCTTC. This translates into CASSQDPAQRGGGEQFF.

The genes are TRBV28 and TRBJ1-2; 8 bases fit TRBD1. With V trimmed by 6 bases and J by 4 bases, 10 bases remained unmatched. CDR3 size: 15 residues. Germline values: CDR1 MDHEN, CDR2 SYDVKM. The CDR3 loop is CASSKTGQGGYGYTF. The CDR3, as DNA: TGTGCCAGCAGCAAAACCGGACAGGGTGGCTATGGCTACACCTTC.

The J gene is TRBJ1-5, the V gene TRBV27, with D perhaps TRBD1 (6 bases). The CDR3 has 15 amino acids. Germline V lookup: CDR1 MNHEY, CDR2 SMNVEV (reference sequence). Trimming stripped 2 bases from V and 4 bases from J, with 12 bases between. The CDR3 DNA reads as TGTGCCAGCAGTTTAAGCCGGCAGGGGAATCAGCCCCAGCATTTT. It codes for CASSLSRQGNQPQHF.